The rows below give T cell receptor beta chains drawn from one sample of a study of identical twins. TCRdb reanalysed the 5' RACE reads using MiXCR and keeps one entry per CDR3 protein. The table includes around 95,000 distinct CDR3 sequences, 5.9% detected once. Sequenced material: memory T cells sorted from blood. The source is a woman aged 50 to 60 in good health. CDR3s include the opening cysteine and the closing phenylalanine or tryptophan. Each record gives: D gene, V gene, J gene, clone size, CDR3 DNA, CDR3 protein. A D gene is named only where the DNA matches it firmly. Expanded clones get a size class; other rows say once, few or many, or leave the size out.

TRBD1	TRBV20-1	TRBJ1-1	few	TGCAGTGCCTCCGGGACAGAGATGAACACTGAAGCTTTCTTT	CSASGTEMNTEAFF
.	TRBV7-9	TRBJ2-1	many	TGTGCCAGCAGCTTTCCCGGGCTCTCCTACAATGAGCAGTTCTTC	CASSFPGLSYNEQFF
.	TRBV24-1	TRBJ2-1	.	TGTGCCACCAGTGATTTGTGGGGTGAGCAGTTCTTC	CATSDLWGEQFF
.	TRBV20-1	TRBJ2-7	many	TGCAGTGCCACGGAGCCTGGACTAAGCTACGAGCAGTACTTC	CSATEPGLSYEQYF
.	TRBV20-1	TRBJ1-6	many	TGCAGTGCTAGAGCCCGGGGGGGAGCCTATAATTCACCCCTCCACTTT	CSARARGGAYNSPLHF
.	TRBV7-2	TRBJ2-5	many	TGTGCCAGCAGCCCCGACAAGACCCAGTACTTC	CASSPDKTQYF
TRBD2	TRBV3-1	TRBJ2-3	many	TGTGCCAGCAGCCCTACTAGCGATAACACAGATACGCAGTATTTT	CASSPTSDNTDTQYF
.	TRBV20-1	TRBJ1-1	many	TGCAGTGCTATAGGGGGAAGGTCTGAAGCTTTCTTT	CSAIGGRSEAFF
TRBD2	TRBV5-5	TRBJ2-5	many	TGTGCCAGCACCACTAGCGGGAGGAGGTCCACGGTAGAGACCCAGTACTTC	CASTTSGRRSTVETQYF
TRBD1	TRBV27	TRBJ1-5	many	TGTGCCAGCAGTTTCAGGGGGCGTTTTCAGCCCCAGCATTTT	CASSFRGRFQPQHF
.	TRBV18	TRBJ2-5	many	TGTGCCAGCTTACAAAACCAAGAGACCCAGTACTTC	CASLQNQETQYF
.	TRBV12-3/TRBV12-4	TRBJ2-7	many	TGTGCCAGCAGCCGACTAGGCTACGAGCAGTACTTC	CASSRLGYEQYF
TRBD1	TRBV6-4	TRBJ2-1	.	TGTGCCAGCAGTAAGGGACAGGGGTCCTATGAGCAGTTCTTC	CASSKGQGSYEQFF
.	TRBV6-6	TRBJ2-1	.	TGTGCCAGCATGGTGATGCTGGCAGATCACTCCTACAATGAGCAGTTCTTC	CASMVMLADHSYNEQFF
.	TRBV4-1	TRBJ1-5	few	TGCGCCAGCAGCCAAGATCAACGGAGCAATCAGCCCCAGCATTTT	CASSQDQRSNQPQHF
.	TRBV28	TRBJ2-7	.	TGTGCCAGCAGTTTAGTAAGGAGCTCCTACGAGCAGTACTTC	CASSLVRSSYEQYF
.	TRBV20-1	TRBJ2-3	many	TGCAGTGCCGTTAGTCACACAGATACGCAGTATTTT	CSAVSHTDTQYF
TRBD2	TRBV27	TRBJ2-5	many	TGTGCCAGCAGTTCAGGGACTAGGGTCGCCCAGTACTTC	CASSSGTRVAQYF
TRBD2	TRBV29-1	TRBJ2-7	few	TGCAGCGTTGGGGAGGGGCCGGGGTACGAGCAGTACTTC	CSVGEGPGYEQYF
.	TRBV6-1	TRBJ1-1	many	TGTGCCAGCATCCTCAGCGAAAACACTGAAGCTTTCTTT	CASILSENTEAFF
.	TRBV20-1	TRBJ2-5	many	TGCAGTGCTAGATCGGAGCAAGAGACCCAGTACTTC	CSARSEQETQYF
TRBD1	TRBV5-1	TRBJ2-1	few	TGCGCCAGCAGCCCAGGACAGGGTATCAATGAGCAGTTCTTC	CASSPGQGINEQFF
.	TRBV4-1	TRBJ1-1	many	TGCGCCAGCAGCCCCCGGCTAGGGGAAGCTTTCTTT	CASSPRLGEAFF
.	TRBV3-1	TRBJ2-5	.	TGTGCCAGCAGCCAAAATGGACTATCTAAAGAGACCCAGTACTTC	CASSQNGLSKETQYF
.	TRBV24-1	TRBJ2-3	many	TGTGCCACCAGTGAGAGAAGGACCAACACAGATACGCAGTATTTT	CATSERRTNTDTQYF
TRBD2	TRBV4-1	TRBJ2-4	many	TGCGCCAGCAGCCAAGATGGGGCTAGCGGACTCAAAAACATTCAGTACTTC	CASSQDGASGLKNIQYF
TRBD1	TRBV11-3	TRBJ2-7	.	TGTGCCAGCAGCTTGACTGGACAGGGCTCAGGCTACGAGCAGTACTTC	CASSLTGQGSGYEQYF
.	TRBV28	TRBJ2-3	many	TGTGCCAGCAGTCCTCTGCCCCCGGGAGACACAGATACGCAGTATTTT	CASSPLPPGDTDTQYF
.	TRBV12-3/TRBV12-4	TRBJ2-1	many	TGTGCCAGCAGTAGGACCGAGCAGTTCTTC	CASSRTEQFF
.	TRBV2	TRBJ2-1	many	TGTGCCAGCAGTCCCGAGGCTCTCCTTTACAATGAGCAGTTCTTC	CASSPEALLYNEQFF
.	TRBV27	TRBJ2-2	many	TGTGCCAGCAGTTTATACAAACTCGGGGAGCTGTTTTTT	CASSLYKLGELFF
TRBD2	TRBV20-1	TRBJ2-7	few	TGCAGTGCCTCATGGAGGGGACTAGCGGACGAGCAGTACTTC	CSASWRGLADEQYF
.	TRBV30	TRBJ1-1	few	TGTGCCTGGATAACAGGTGCAGCTTTCTTT	CAWITGAAFF
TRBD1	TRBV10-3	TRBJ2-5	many	TGTGCCATCAGGAACCTACCGGGACAGGGGGCGGCCCAGTACTTC	CAIRNLPGQGAAQYF
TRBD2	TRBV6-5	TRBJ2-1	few	TGTGCCAGCAGTTTCACTAGCGGGCCTTACAATGAGCAGTTCTTC	CASSFTSGPYNEQFF
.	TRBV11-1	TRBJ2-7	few	TGTGCCAGCAGCTCCATAAAGGGAGCGGTATACGAGCAGTACTTC	CASSSIKGAVYEQYF
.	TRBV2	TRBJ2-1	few	TGTGCTAGCAGATTGGACGGGAGCCCCTACAATGAGCAGTTCTTC	CASRLDGSPYNEQFF
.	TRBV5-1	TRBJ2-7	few	TGCGCCAGCAACCAGGGGTCCGAGCAGTACTTC	CASNQGSEQYF
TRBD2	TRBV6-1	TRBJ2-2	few	TGTGCCAGCAGGGACGGGACTATGCACACCGGGGAGCTGTTTTTT	CASRDGTMHTGELFF
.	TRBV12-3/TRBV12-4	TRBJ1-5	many	TGTGCCAGCAGGGGGCATGGCAATCAGCCCCAGCATTTT	CASRGHGNQPQHF
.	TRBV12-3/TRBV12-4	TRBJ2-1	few	TGTGCCAGCAGTTTTATGGGGGGTTGGGACAATGAGCAGTTCTTC	CASSFMGGWDNEQFF
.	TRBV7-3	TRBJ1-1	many	TGTGCCAGCAGCTTAATGTTCTGGGGGCAAGCTTTCTTT	CASSLMFWGQAFF
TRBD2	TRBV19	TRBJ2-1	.	TGTGCCAGTATGAAGACTAGCGGGAGGCAGCAGTTCTTC	CASMKTSGRQQFF
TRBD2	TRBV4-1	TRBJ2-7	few	TGCGCCAGCAGCCAACCGACTAGCGGGAGGGGTGAGCAGTACTTC	CASSQPTSGRGEQYF
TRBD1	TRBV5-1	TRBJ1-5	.	TGCGCCAGCAGCTTGGGACAGGGAAGTCAGCCCCAGCATTTT	CASSLGQGSQPQHF
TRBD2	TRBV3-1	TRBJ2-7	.	TGTGCCAGCAGCCAAGGACTAGCGGGCTACGAGCAGTACTTC	CASSQGLAGYEQYF
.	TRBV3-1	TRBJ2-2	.	TGTGCCAGCAGCCAAACGTCAGGGCGGAACGCCGGGGAGCTGTTTTTT	CASSQTSGRNAGELFF